The clone carrying this T cell receptor (beta chain) ranks as medium-sized in terms of frequency. The antigen remains unidentified. This entry comes from a study of CD8 T cells in cerebrospinal fluid in Alzheimer's disease. Points from the study as a whole: Compared with controls, mild cognitive impairment or Alzheimer's disease patients showed higher maximum CSF clone percentages. Versus healthy subjects, Alzheimer's patients more often had clones of at least 3%.

CDR1 and CDR2 from the germline V gene are MNHEY and SMNVEV (reference sequence). The CDR3 loop spans 12 amino acids. One entry per CDR3 protein, without DNA, is what TCRdb gives after re-calling the 10x single-cell sequencing reads. The sample totals 950 to 1,500 distinct CDR3 sequences. The sequencing sample was made of cerebrospinal fluid. The chain uses TRBV27 and TRBJ1-1. The sequence was obtained from a human donor with Alzheimer's disease. CDR3 sequence reads: CASRERDSEAFF.